What follows describes a single TCR beta chain. Its specific antigen is unknown. No base quality values were provided; no much bigger clone lies one nucleotide off. The data belong to a study of T cells after yellow fever vaccination (dated by TCRdb to about 2019). Study-level background: The SMART-Seq v4 Ultra Low Input RNA kit was used to prepare libraries from fractions with low cell numbers. Two healthy male donors made up the cohort, one aged 18 to 29 years and the other aged 30 to 40 years. To track T-cell clones before and after primary and booster YFV17D yellow fever vaccination, bulk TCR alpha and beta repertoires were sequenced longitudinally. Blood samples were taken at several timepoints before and after primary and secondary immunization, and bulk PBMC replicates and cell subsets were isolated. Overall study outcomes, separate from this receptor: Most clones expanded after primary vaccination were re-detected after the booster (around 96% of CD4 and about nine tenths of CD8), suggesting broad memory maintenance. Computational filtering was required because FACS-sorted repertoires could contain abundant contaminating clonotypes from the bulk population. A small fraction of clonotypes showed up in both the CD4 and CD8 compartments, probably as a result of convergent recombination. Compared with the primary T-cell response, the secondary T-cell response was faster but weaker, reaching its peak on day 5 rather than on day 15. The study included only two donors, which limits how far the findings can be generalized.

Sequenced using an Illumina NovaSeq 6000. Synthesis of TCR cDNA relied on 5'RACE template switching, a step that introduced a universal primer site along with unique molecular identifiers. Priming of cDNA synthesis was performed from both the TCR alpha and TCR beta constant segments. Library amplification involved two PCR steps, and the second step added sample barcodes and sequencing adapters. Sequencing of libraries was performed on Illumina HiSeq 2500 (2x100 bp) or NovaSeq (2x150 bp). Turning to the authors' computational methods: Reads were demultiplexed and collapsed into UMI consensus sequences with MIGEC, and V(D)J alignment was performed with MiXCR. Using edgeR on replicate PBMC samples, clonotypes were called vaccine-responding if FDR was below 0.01 and the log2 fold change was above 5 up to day 15. Bulk clonotypes were assigned CD4 or CD8 identity according to which sequenced CD4 or CD8 repertoire held them at higher abundance. TCRdb reprocessing: public reads trimmed at Q25 with fastp, clones called with MiXCR, in-frame beta chains kept. For every CDR3 protein sequence, its rows merge into one entry that carries the most common genes and DNA. The V and J calls, along with clone size, are taken from TCRdb and not from the paper's own processing. The sample table lists over 250,000 distinct CDR3 sequences, 4.1% of them with a count of one. The top ten constitute around 23% of the sample.

In light of the paper, this sample's treatment or condition label describes: live attenuated yellow fever vaccine strain. At each blood-draw timepoint, two biological replicates of bulk PBMCs were collected. A standard Ficoll-Paque protocol was used to isolate PBMCs from peripheral blood. TriZol was used to extract RNA from bulk PBMCs, CD4 and CD8 fractions, and dextramer-positive and dextramer-negative fractions. The CDR3 runs 15 amino acids, cysteine and phenylalanine included. Only the CDR3 region is kept as DNA, spanning 45 bases read in frame from base 1. CDR1 and CDR2 (SGHVS, FQNEAQ) derive from the germline V gene. V is trimmed back by 2 bases and J by 1 base, and the junction contains 4 bases that no gene match accounts for.

This chain is built from TRBV7-8 and TRBJ1-1; TRBD1 matches 7 bases in the middle. The sample here was PBMCs, taken 5 days after the yellow fever booster vaccination. The receptor was isolated from a man aged 18 to 35 who received the YFV17D yellow fever vaccine. The DNA is TGTGCCAGCAGCTTACTTGGGACAGAGAACACTGAAGCTTTCTTT. This encodes CASSLLGTENTEAFF.